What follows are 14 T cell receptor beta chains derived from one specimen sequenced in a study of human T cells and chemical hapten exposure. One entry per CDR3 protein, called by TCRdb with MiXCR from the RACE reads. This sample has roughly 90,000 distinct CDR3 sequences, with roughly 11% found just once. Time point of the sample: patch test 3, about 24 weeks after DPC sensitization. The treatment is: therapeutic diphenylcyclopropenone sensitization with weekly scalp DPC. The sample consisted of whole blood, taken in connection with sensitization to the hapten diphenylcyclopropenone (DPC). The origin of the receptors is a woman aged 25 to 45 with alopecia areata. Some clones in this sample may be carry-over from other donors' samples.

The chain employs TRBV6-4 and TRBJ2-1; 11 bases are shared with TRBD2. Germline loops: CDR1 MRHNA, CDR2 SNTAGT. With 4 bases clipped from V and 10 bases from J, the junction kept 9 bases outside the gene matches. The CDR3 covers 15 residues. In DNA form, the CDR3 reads TGTGCCAGCAGTGGCGGGACTAGCGGCCGCGGGGAGCAGTTCTTC. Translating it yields CASSGGTSGRGEQFF.

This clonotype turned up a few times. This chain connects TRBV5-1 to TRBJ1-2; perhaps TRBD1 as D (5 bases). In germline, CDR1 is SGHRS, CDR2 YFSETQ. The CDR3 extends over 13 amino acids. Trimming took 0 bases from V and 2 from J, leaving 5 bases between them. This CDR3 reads CASSLGDNYGYTF. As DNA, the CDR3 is TGCGCCAGCAGCTTGGGGGACAACTATGGCTACACCTTC.

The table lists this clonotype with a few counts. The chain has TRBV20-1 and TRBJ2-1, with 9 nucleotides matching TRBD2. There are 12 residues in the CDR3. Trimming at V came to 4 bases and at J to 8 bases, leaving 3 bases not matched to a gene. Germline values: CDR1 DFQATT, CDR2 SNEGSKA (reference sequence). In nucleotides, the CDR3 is TGCAGTGCTATATTAGCGGGAGATGAGCAGTTCTTC. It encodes CSAILAGDEQFF.

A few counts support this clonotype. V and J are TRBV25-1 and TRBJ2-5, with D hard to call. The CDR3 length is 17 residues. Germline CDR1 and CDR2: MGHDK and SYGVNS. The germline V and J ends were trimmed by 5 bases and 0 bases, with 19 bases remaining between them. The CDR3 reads CASSQRVGTINQETQYF. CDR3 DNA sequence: TGTGCCAGCAGTCAACGGGTCGGCACTATTAACCAAGAGACCCAGTACTTC.

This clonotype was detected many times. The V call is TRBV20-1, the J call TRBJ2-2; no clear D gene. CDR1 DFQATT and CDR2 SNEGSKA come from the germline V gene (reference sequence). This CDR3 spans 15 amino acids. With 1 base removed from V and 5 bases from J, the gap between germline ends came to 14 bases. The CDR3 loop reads CSARAGSLETGELFF. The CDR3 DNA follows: TGCAGTGCTAGAGCGGGCAGCCTGGAGACCGGGGAGCTGTTTTTT.

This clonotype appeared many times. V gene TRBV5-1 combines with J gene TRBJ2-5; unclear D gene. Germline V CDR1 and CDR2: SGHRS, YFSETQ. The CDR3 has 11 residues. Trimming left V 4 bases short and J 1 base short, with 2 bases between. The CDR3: CASSTQETQYF. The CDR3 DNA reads TGCGCCAGCAGCACCCAAGAGACCCAGTACTTC.

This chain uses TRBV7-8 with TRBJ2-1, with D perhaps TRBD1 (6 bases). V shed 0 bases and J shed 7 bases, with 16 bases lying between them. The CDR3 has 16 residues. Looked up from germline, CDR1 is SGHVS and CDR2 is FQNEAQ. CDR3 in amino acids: CASSLAPWQGSNEQFF. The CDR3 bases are TGTGCCAGCAGCTTAGCCCCGTGGCAGGGGTCGAATGAGCAGTTCTTC.

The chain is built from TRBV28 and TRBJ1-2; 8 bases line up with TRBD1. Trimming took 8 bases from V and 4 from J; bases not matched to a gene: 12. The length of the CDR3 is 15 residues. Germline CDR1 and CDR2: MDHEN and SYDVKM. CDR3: CASGRADRGTYGYTF. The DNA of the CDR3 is TGTGCCAGCGGAAGGGCCGACAGGGGAACCTATGGCTACACCTTC.

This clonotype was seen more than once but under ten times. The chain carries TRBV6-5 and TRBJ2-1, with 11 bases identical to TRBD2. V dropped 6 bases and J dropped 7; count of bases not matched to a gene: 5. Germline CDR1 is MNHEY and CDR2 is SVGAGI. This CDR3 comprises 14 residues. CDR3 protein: CASRLAGVRNEQFF. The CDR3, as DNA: TGTGCCAGCAGACTAGCGGGAGTCAGGAATGAGCAGTTCTTC.

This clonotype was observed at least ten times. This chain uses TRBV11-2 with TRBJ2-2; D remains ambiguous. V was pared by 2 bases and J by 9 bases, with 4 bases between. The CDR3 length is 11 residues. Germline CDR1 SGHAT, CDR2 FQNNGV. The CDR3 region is CASSLKWELFF. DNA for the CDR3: TGTGCCAGCAGCTTAAAGTGGGAGCTGTTTTTT. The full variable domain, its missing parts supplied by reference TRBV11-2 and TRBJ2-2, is EAGVAQSPRYKIIEKRQSVAFWCNPISGHATLYWYQQILGQGPKLLIQFQNNGVVDDSQLPKDRFSAERLKGVDSTLKIQPAKLEDSAVYLCASSLKWELFFGEGSRLTVL.

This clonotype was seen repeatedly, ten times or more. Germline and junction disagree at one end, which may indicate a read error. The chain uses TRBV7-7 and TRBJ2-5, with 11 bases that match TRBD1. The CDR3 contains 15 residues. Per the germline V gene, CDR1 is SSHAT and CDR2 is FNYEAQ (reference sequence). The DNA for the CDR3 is TGTGCTAGCAGCTTGGGGACAGGGGGTTCAGAGACCCAGTACTTC. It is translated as CASSLGTGGSETQYF.

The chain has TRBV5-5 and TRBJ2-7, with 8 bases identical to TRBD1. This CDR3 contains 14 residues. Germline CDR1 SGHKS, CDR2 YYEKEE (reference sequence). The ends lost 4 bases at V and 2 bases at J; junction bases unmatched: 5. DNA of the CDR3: TGTGCCAGCAGCCAAGGACAGGGTACCTACGAGCAGTACGTC. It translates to CASSQGQGTYEQYV.

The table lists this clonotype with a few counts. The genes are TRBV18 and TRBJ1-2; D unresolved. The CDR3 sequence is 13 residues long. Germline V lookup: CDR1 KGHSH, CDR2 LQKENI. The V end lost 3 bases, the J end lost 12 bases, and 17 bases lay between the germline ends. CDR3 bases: TGTGCCAGCTCACCCCAGCCGGACGAGCAGAACACCTTC. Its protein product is CASSPQPDEQNTF.

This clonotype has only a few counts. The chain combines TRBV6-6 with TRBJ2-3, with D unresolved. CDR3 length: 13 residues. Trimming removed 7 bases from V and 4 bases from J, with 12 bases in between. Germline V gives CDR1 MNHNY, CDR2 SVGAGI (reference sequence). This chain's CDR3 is CASMRIFPDTQYF. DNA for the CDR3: TGTGCCAGCATGAGGATTTTCCCAGATACGCAGTATTTT.